This T cell receptor (beta chain) was sequenced for a study of cytomegalovirus exposure and HLA in healthy donors. Findings and caveats of the study: Later on, an analysis showed TCR association rates differing by HLA locus, with DRB1 the most and HLA-C the fewest. The HLA-A and HLA-B alleles of most subjects were reportedly predicted accurately from TCR beta sequences. No immune exposure information besides CMV serostatus was available.

The donors, nominally healthy at sampling, likely had unrecorded immune exposures. A remark on this clone: Antigen unknown.

Germline CDR1 MNHEY, CDR2 SMNVEV (reference sequence). V dropped 3 bases and J dropped 9 bases, with 9 bases sitting between them. The CDR3 is made up of 12 amino acids. With 60 Vbeta and 13 Jbeta primers, the PCR was carried out. Data came from immunoSEQ multiplex PCR; TCRdb stores just in-frame clones and leaves some out. The sample has some 130,000 clones, around 80% seen once; the top ten hold around 4.8%. Sequencing input: PBMCs. This sequence joins TRBV27 and TRBJ2-1; a weak D match, TRBD2 (5 bases). The receptor's source is a man in his thirties or forties in good health. The CDR3 bases are TGTGCCAGCAGTTTGGGCAGCGGTGAGCAGTTCTTC. Amino acids: CASSLGSGEQFF.